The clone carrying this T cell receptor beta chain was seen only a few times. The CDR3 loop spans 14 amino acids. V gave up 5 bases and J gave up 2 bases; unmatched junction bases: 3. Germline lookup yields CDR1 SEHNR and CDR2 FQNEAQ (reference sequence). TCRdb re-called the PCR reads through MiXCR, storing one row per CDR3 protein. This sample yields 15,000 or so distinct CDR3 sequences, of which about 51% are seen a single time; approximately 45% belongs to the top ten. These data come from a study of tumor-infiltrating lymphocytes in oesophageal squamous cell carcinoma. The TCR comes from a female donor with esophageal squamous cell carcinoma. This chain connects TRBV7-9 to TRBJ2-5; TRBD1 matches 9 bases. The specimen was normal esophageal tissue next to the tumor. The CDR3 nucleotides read TGTGCCAGCAGCCGAGACAGGGGGCAAGAGACCCAGTACTTC. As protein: CASSRDRGQETQYF.